Below, 2 T cell receptor beta chains from the same sample are listed, as sequenced in a study of long-term antiretroviral therapy in people with HIV. Version v3.0 of the immunoSEQ assay ran at survey level. Assay: immunoSEQ multiplex PCR; the TCRdb copy retains only in-frame clones and omits some. The sample records tens of thousands of clones, around 96% being singletons. The material sequenced was unsorted PBMCs, taken 3.7 years after starting antiretroviral therapy. The receptors were gathered from a woman aged 45 to 65 with HIV.

This clone appeared a few times. V gene TRBV9 combines with J gene TRBJ1-3, with D possibly being TRBD1 (6 bases). The germline gives CDR1 SGDLS, CDR2 YYNGEE. This CDR3 has 15 residues. Trimming removed 4 bases from V and 4 bases from J, with 15 bases in between. CDR3 protein: CASSSRDTEGNTIYF. CDR3 DNA sequence: TGTGCCAGCAGCTCCCGGGACACCGAGGGAAACACCATATATTTT.

The chain couples TRBV4-3 to TRBJ2-7, with TRBD1 identical over 9 bases. The CDR3 contains 15 residues. The trim removed 3 bases at V and 4 bases at J, leaving 7 bases unmatched. Germline V gene sequence: CDR1 LGHNA, CDR2 YSLEER. This CDR3 reads CASSQQGQGIYEQYF. CDR3 nucleotide sequence: TGCGCCAGCAGCCAGCAGGGACAGGGCATTTACGAGCAGTACTTC.